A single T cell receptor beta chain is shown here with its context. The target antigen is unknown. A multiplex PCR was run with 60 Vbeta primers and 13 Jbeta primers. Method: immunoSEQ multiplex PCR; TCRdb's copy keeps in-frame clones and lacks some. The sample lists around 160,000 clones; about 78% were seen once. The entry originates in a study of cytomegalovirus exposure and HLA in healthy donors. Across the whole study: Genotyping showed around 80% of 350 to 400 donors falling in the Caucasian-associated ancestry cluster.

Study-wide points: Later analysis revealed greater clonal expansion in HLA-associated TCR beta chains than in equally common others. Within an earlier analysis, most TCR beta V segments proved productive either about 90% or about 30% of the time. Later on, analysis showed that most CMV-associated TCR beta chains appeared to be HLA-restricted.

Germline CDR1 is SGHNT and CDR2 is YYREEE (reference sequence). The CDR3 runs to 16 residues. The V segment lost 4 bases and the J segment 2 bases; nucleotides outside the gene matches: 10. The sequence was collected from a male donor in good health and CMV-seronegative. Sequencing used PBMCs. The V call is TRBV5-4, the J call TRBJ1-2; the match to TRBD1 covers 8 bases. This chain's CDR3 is CASSTPGQVLNYGYTF. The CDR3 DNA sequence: TGTGCCAGCAGCACACCGGGACAGGTGCTAAACTATGGCTACACCTTC.